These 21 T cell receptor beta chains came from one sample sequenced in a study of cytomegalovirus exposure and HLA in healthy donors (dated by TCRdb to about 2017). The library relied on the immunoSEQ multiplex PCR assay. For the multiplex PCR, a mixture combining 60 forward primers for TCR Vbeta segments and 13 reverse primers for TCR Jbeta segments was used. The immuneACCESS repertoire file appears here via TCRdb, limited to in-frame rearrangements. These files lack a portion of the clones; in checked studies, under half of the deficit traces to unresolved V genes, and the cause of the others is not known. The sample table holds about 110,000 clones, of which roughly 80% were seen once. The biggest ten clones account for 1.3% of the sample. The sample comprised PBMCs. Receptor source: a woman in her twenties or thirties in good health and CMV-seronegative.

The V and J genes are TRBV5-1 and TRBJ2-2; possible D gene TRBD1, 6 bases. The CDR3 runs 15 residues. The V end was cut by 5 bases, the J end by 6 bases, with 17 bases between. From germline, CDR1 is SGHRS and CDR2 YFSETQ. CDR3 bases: TGCGCCAGCAGGACACAGGGCCCGAATTCCGGGGAGCTGTTTTTT. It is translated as CASRTQGPNSGELFF.

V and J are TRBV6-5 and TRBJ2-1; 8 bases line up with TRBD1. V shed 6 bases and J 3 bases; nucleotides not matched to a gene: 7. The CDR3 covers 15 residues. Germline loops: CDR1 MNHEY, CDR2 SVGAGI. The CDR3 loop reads CASRGIGQGYNEQFF. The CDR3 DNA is TGTGCCAGCAGAGGGATCGGACAGGGCTACAATGAGCAGTTCTTC.

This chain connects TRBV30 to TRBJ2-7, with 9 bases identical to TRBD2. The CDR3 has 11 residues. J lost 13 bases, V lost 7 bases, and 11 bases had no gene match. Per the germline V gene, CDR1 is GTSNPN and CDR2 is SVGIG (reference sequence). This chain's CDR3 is CALLTSGYIYF. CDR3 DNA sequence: TGTGCCTTACTAACTAGCGGGTACATATACTTC. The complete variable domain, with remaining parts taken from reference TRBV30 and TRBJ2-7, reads SQTIHQWPATLVQPVGSPLSLECTVEGTSNPNLYWYRQAAGRGLQLLFYSVGIGQISSEVPQNLSASRPQDRQFILSSKKLLLSDSGFYLCALLTSGYIYFGPGTRLTVT.

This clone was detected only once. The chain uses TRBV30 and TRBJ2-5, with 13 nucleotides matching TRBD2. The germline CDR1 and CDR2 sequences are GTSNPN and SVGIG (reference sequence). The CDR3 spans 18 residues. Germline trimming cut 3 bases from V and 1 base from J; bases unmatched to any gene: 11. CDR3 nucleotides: TGTGCCTGGAGCAGACTAGCGGGGGGCTTACTACGCCAAGAGACCCAGTACTTC. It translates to CAWSRLAGGLLRQETQYF.

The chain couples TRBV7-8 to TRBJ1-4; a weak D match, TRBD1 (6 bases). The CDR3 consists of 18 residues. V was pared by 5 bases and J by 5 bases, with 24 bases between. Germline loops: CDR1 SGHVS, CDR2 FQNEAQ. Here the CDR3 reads CASSPGGGKVRGNEKLFF. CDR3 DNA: TGTGCCAGCAGCCCGGGGGGGGGCAAAGTTAGAGGAAATGAAAAACTGTTTTTT.

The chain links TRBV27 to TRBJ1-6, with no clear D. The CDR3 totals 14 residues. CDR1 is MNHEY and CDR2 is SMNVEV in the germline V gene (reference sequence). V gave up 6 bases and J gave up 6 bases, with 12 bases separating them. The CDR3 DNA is TGTGCCAGCAGCACTCCCGCGGCTAATTCACCCCTCCACTTT. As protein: CASSTPAANSPLHF.

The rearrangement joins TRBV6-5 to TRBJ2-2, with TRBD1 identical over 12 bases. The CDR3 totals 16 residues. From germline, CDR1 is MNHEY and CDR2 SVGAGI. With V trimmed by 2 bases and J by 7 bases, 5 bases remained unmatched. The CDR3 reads CASSYEGQGAFGELFF. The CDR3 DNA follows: TGTGCCAGCAGTTACGAGGGACAGGGGGCTTTCGGGGAGCTGTTTTTT.

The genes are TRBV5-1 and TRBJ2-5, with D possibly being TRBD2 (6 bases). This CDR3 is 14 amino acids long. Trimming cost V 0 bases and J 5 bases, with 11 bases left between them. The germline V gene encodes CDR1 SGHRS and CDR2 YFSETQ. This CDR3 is CASSLDGGFETQYF. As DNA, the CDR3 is TGCGCCAGCAGCTTGGATGGAGGGTTCGAGACCCAGTACTTC.

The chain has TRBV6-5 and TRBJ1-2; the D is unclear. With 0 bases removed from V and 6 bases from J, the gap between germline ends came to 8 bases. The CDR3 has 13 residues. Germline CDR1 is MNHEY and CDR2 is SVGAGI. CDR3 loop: CASSYSPGDGYTF. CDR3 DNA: TGTGCCAGCAGTTACTCTCCAGGTGATGGCTACACCTTC.

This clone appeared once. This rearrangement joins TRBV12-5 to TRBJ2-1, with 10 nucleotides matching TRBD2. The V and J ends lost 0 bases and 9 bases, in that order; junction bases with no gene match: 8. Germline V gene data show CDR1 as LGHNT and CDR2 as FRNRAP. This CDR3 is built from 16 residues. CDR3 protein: CASGLVLSGGAPEQFF. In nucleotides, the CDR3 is TGTGCTAGTGGTTTGGTACTGAGCGGGGGGGCCCCTGAGCAGTTCTTC.

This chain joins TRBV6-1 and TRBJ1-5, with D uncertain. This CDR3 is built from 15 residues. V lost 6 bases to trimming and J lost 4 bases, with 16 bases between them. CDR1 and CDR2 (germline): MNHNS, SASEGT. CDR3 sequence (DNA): TGTGCCAGCAGGGGCAGTCTTCGGGAGAATCAGCCCCAGCATTTT. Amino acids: CASRGSLRENQPQHF.

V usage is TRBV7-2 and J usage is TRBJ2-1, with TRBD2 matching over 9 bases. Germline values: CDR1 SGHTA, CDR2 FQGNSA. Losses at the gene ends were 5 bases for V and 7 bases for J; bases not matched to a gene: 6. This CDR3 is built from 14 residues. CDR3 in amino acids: CASSAGLAPNEQFF. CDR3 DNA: TGTGCCAGCAGCGCCGGACTAGCGCCGAATGAGCAGTTCTTC.

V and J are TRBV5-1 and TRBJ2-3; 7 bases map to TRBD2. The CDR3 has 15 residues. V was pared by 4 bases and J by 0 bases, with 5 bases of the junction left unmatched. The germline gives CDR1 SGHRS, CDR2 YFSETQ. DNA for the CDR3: TGCGCCAGCAGCGGCGGGACTACTAGCACAGATACGCAGTATTTT. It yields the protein CASSGGTTSTDTQYF. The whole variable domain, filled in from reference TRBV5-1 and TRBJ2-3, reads KAGVTQTPRYLIKTRGQQVTLSCSPISGHRSVSWYQQTPGQGLQFLFEYFSETQRNKGNFPGRFSGRQFSNSRSEMNVSTLELGDSALYLCASSGGTTSTDTQYFGPGTRLTVL.

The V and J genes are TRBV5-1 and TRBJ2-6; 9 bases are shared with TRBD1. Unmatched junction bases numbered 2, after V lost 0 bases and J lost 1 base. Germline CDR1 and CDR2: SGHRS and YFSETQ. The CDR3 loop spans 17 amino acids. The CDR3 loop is CASSLVQGASGANVLTF. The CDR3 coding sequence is TGCGCCAGCAGCTTGGTACAGGGGGCATCTGGGGCCAACGTCCTGACTTTC.

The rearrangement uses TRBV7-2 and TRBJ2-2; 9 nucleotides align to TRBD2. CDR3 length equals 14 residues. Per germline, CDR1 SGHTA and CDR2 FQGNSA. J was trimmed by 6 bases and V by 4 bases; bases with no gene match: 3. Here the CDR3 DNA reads TGTGCCAGCAGCTCGGGACTAGCTTCCGGGGAGCTGTTTTTT. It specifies CASSSGLASGELFF.

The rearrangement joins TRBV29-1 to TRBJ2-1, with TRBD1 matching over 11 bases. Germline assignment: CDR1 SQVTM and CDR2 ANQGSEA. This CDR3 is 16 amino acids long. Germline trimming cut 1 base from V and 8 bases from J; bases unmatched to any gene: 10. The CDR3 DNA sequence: TGCAGCGTTGAAGGGGGCCGGGACAGGGGGTGGGATGAGCAGTTCTTC. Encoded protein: CSVEGGRDRGWDEQFF.

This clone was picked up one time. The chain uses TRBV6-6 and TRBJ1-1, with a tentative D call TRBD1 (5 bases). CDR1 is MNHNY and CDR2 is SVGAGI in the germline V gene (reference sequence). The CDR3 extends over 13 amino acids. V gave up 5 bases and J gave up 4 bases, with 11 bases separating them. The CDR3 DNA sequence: TGTGCCAGCAGTCCGGACGGGGGCACTGAAGCTTTCTTT. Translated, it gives CASSPDGGTEAFF.

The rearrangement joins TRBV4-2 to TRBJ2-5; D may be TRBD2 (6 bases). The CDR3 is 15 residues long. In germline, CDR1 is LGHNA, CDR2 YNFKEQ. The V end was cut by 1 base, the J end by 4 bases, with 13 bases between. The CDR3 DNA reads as TGTGCCAGCAGCCAAGGTCCGGGGGTGGGAGAGACCCAGTACTTC. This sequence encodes CASSQGPGVGETQYF.

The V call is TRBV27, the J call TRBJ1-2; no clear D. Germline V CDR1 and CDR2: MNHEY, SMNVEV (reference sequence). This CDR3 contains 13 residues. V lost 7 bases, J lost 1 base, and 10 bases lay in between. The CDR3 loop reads CASTAGSNYGYTF. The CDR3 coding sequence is TGTGCCAGCACCGCGGGGAGTAACTATGGCTACACCTTC.

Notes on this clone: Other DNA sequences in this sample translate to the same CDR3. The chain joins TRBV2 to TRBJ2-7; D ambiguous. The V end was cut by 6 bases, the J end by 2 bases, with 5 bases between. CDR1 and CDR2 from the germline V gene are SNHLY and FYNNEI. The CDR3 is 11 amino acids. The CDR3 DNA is TGTGCCAGCAGCGTTACCTACGAGCAGTACTTC. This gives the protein CASSVTYEQYF.

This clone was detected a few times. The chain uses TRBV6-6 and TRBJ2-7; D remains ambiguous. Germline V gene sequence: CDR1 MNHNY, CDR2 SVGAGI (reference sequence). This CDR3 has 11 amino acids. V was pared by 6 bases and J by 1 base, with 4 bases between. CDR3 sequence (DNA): TGTGCCAGCAGCCCATCCTACGAGCAGTACTTC. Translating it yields CASSPSYEQYF.